One sample yielded the 5 T cell receptor beta chains listed below, sequenced in a study of control samples from healthy donors and cancer patients. Data came from immunoSEQ multiplex PCR; TCRdb stores just in-frame clones and leaves some out. The table includes 120,000 to 150,000 clones, 91% detected once. The specimen sequenced was blood. These receptors all stem from a man between 18 and 35 years old in good health.

V usage is TRBV6-6 and J usage is TRBJ1-5, with TRBD1 as a possible D gene (5 bases). Between the trimmed V and J ends, which lost 7 bases and 5 bases, there was a span of 18 bases. CDR1 is MNHNY, CDR2 SVGAGI, per germline (reference sequence). This CDR3 comprises 15 residues. The CDR3 sequence is CASTQTVQGDQPQHF. The CDR3 coding sequence is TGTGCCAGCACCCAGACCGTGCAGGGAGATCAGCCCCAGCATTTT.

The DNA of the CDR3 is TGTGCCAGCAGCCCCGGGACTAGCGGGGGGCCCCACGAGCAGTACTTC. Translated, it gives CASSPGTSGGPHEQYF. The genes are TRBV11-1 and TRBJ2-7, with 15 bases matching TRBD2. This CDR3 is 16 amino acids long. CDR1 and CDR2 (germline): SGHAT, FQDESV (reference sequence). Germline trimming cut 5 bases from V and 5 bases from J; bases unmatched to any gene: 7.

This rearrangement joins TRBV15 to TRBJ1-1; possible D gene TRBD1, 5 bases. The germline gives CDR1 LNHNV, CDR2 YYDKDF (reference sequence). This CDR3 is 14 amino acids long. The V end lost 1 base, the J end lost 5 bases, and 11 bases lay between the germline ends. The CDR3 loop is CATSRAVEGTEAFF. In DNA form, the CDR3 reads TGTGCCACCAGCAGAGCGGTAGAGGGGACTGAAGCTTTCTTT.

This clone has just one count. The rearrangement links TRBV7-3 to TRBJ2-3, with 10 bases that match TRBD2. Losses at the gene ends were 6 bases for V and 1 base for J; bases not matched to a gene: 1. This CDR3 region has 14 residues. From germline, CDR1 is SGHTA and CDR2 FQGTGA. The chain's CDR3 is CASRLAGGTDTQYF. As DNA, the CDR3 is TGTGCCAGCAGGCTAGCGGGGGGCACAGATACGCAGTATTTT.

The rearrangement joins TRBV5-1 to TRBJ1-2; unclear D gene. CDR3 length: 11 amino acids. CDR1 and CDR2 from the germline V gene are SGHRS and YFSETQ. The V end lost 0 bases, the J end lost 8 bases, and 5 bases lay between the germline ends. CDR3 in amino acids: CASSLESGYTF. CDR3 DNA: TGCGCCAGCAGCTTGGAATCGGGCTACACCTTC.